Below, 27 T cell receptor beta chains from the same sample are listed, as sequenced in a study of radiotherapy plus CTLA-4 blockade in lung cancer (dated 2018 in TCRdb). The method behind the library was the immunoSEQ multiplex PCR assay. Not all clones reach the TCRdb copy of this immuneACCESS table, which keeps in-frame sequences only. Checked studies attribute under half of the gap to unresolved V genes and leave the rest unexplained. Counted in this sample were fewer than 40,000 clones; over 65% of them appeared once. The ten biggest clones cover 8.9% of the sample. This material consisted of peripheral blood, taken from a patient treated with radiotherapy plus ipilimumab. These receptors originate from a human donor with non-small cell lung cancer who had stable disease on radiotherapy plus ipilimumab.

This clone turned up a few times. The germline gene is not matched at one end of the junction; a read error may be the cause. The chain joins TRBV6-6 to TRBJ1-2; TRBD1 agrees at 7 bases. The CDR3 extends over 16 amino acids. Germline values: CDR1 MNHNY, CDR2 SVGAGI (reference sequence). CDR3 in amino acids: CASSHSTGPGYNGYTF. The CDR3 DNA follows: TGTGCCAGCAGTCACTCGACAGGGCCGGGGTATAATGGCTACACCTTC.

In this sample, this clone turned up a few times. This sequence joins TRBV7-6 and TRBJ1-4; D unresolved. V was trimmed by 1 base and J by 3 bases, leaving 9 bases between them. The CDR3 is 15 amino acids. Germline V lookup: CDR1 SGHVS, CDR2 FNYEAQ. CDR3 loop: CASSLEGSPNEKLFF. CDR3 in DNA: TGTGCCAGCAGCTTAGAGGGCAGCCCTAATGAAAAACTGTTTTTT. Drawing the rest from reference TRBV7-6 and TRBJ1-4, the complete variable domain is GAGVSQSPRYKVTKRGQDVALRCDPISGHVSLYWYRQALGQGPEFLTYFNYEAQQDKSGLPNDRFSAERPEGSISTLTIQRTEQRDSAMYRCASSLEGSPNEKLFFGSGTQLSVL.

The chain links TRBV11-3 to TRBJ1-1; weak D call: TRBD1 (6 bases). This CDR3 has 14 amino acids. In germline, CDR1 is SGHNT, CDR2 YENEEA. The V end lost 4 bases, the J end lost 3 bases, and 12 bases lay between the germline ends. The CDR3 is CASSYGGRDTEAFF. In DNA form, the CDR3 reads TGTGCCAGCAGCTACGGGGGCCGGGACACTGAAGCTTTCTTT.

The table lists this clone with a few counts. The chain employs TRBV19 and TRBJ2-7; perhaps D is TRBD1 or TRBD2 (6 bases each). The germline V gene encodes CDR1 LNHDA and CDR2 SQIVND (reference sequence). The V end was cut by 8 bases, the J end by 3 bases, with 17 bases between. The CDR3 extends over 14 amino acids. The CDR3 DNA reads TGTGCCAGTCAGTCGGGGGCCAGGAGCTACGAGCAGTACTTC. Translation gives CASQSGARSYEQYF.

The rearrangement uses TRBV5-1 and TRBJ2-2; possible D gene TRBD1, 5 bases. This CDR3 region has 16 residues. Trimming shortened V by 0 bases and J by 6 bases, and 15 bases separated the two germline ends. Germline V lookup: CDR1 SGHRS, CDR2 YFSETQ. The CDR3 protein is CASSLEAQGGAGELFF. CDR3 DNA sequence: TGCGCCAGCAGCTTGGAGGCCCAGGGTGGCGCCGGGGAGCTGTTTTTT.

This clone is medium-sized by share. The rearrangement uses TRBV7-9 and TRBJ1-2; a weak D match, TRBD1 (5 bases). The V end was cut by 1 base, the J end by 2 bases, with 5 bases between. The germline V gene encodes CDR1 SEHNR and CDR2 FQNEAQ (reference sequence). The length of the CDR3 is 13 residues. The CDR3 DNA sequence: TGTGCCAGCAGCTTAGGGGGGAACTATGGCTACACCTTC. Its protein is CASSLGGNYGYTF.

The chain has TRBV10-3 and TRBJ2-7; D is perhaps TRBD1 (6 bases). The CDR3 totals 14 residues. Looked up from germline, CDR1 is ENHRY and CDR2 is SYGVKD. The ends were cut back, 2 bases at V and 1 base at J, with 9 bases in the middle. The CDR3 DNA reads TGTGCCATCAGTGAGATAACAGGGTCCTACGAGCAGTACGTC. Its translation is CAISEITGSYEQYV.

The rearrangement joins TRBV30 to TRBJ1-6, with no clear D. This CDR3 has 15 amino acids. The V end lost 2 bases, the J end lost 5 bases, and 13 bases lay between the germline ends. Germline values: CDR1 GTSNPN, CDR2 SVGIG (reference sequence). The CDR3 DNA reads TGTGCCTGGAGTCCCGAGGCGGGGAATAATTCACCCCTCCACTTT. This codes for CAWSPEAGNNSPLHF.

This chain links TRBV6-1 with TRBJ1-2; D remains unclear. The germline CDR1 and CDR2 sequences are MNHNS and SASEGT. Trimming removed 1 base at V and 2 bases at J, with 8 bases between. This CDR3 contains 14 residues. In nucleotides, the CDR3 is TGTGCCAGCAGTGAAGAGGATGGAAACTATGGCTACACCTTC. Its protein is CASSEEDGNYGYTF.

The rearrangement joins TRBV7-9 to TRBJ1-6; D is unresolved. The CDR3 has 18 residues. V lost 4 bases and J 1 base, leaving 17 bases between the germline ends. Germline CDR1 is SEHNR and CDR2 is FQNEAQ (reference sequence). CDR3 protein: CASSSLQQFPSYNSPLHF. CDR3 nucleotide sequence: TGTGCCAGCAGCTCGCTCCAACAGTTTCCATCCTATAATTCACCCCTCCACTTT.

This clone was seen a few times. This sequence joins TRBV4-3 and TRBJ1-2, with D maybe TRBD1 (6 bases). V was trimmed by 1 base and J by 1 base, leaving 10 bases between them. The CDR3 spans 15 residues. Germline CDR1 is LGHNA and CDR2 is YSLEER. The CDR3 coding sequence is TGCGCCAGCAGCCAAGTGGACAGCCGTAACTATGGCTACACCTTC. The encoded protein is CASSQVDSRNYGYTF.

The chain recombines TRBV29-1 with TRBJ1-3; unclear D gene. Looked up from germline, CDR1 is SQVTM and CDR2 is ANQGSEA. With 7 bases removed from V and 6 bases from J, the gap between germline ends came to 10 bases. CDR3 length: 11 amino acids. CDR3 coding DNA: TGCAGCGGCCGGGCCTCAAACACCATATATTTT. It translates to CSGRASNTIYF.

Notes on this clone: The junction shows a germline mismatch at one end, possibly a read error. The chain couples TRBV5-1 to TRBJ1-5; weak D call: TRBD1 (6 bases). From germline, CDR1 is SGHRS and CDR2 YFSETQ. This CDR3 comprises 20 residues. CDR3 residues: CARSHILGAGEGESNQPQHF. For the CDR3, the DNA is TGCGCCCGCAGCCATATCCTGGGGGCGGGAGAGGGGGAAAGCAATCAGCCCCAGCATTTT.

The V and J genes are TRBV19 and TRBJ1-1; D is perhaps TRBD1 (5 bases). Germline values: CDR1 LNHDA, CDR2 SQIVND (reference sequence). The length of the CDR3 is 17 residues. Trimming pared 3 bases from V and 5 bases from J, leaving 22 bases between. The CDR3 here is CASSIGPGSVVGTEAFF. CDR3 DNA: TGTGCCAGTAGTATCGGGCCAGGGTCAGTGGTGGGGACTGAAGCTTTCTTT.

The chain employs TRBV5-4 and TRBJ2-5, with D perhaps TRBD1 (6 bases). The V gene's germline CDR1 is SGHNT and CDR2 YYREEE (reference sequence). The CDR3 has 14 amino acids. Trimming removed 0 bases at V and 5 bases at J, with 11 bases between. The CDR3 region is CASSLGYREETQYF. The CDR3 nucleotides read TGTGCCAGCAGCTTGGGGTACAGGGAGGAGACCCAGTACTTC.

The CDR3 region has the DNA TGTGCCAGCAGTTCCTCAGGGGGCTCTTTTACCTTC. The encoded protein is CASSSSGGSFTF. The chain employs TRBV27 and TRBJ1-2, with 8 bases fitting TRBD1. Trimming took 4 bases from V and 14 from J; bases not matched to a gene: 9. CDR1 and CDR2 from the germline V gene are MNHEY and SMNVEV (reference sequence). This CDR3 comprises 12 residues.

The V call is TRBV11-2, the J call TRBJ2-1, with unresolved D. Germline values: CDR1 SGHAT, CDR2 FQNNGV. The CDR3 is made up of 14 amino acids. The V end was cut by 1 base, the J end by 7 bases, with 11 bases between. In DNA form, the CDR3 reads TGTGCCAGCAGCTTAGCCTCACGGCGAAATGAGCAGTTCTTC. It encodes CASSLASRRNEQFF. Full variable domain (missing parts from reference TRBV11-2 and TRBJ2-1): EAGVAQSPRYKIIEKRQSVAFWCNPISGHATLYWYQQILGQGPKLLIQFQNNGVVDDSQLPKDRFSAERLKGVDSTLKIQPAKLEDSAVYLCASSLASRRNEQFFGPGTRLTVL.

V gene TRBV30 combines with J gene TRBJ1-3; a possible D gene is TRBD1 (5 bases). The CDR3 has 17 amino acids. Trimming stripped 4 bases from V and 4 bases from J, with 23 bases between. The germline V gene has CDR1 GTSNPN and CDR2 SVGIG (reference sequence). The CDR3 protein is CAWTAFGTTRLGNTIYF. CDR3 coding DNA: TGTGCCTGGACGGCGTTCGGGACCACTCGACTAGGAAACACCATATATTTT.

This clone was recorded only once. This chain uses TRBV12-2 with TRBJ1-5. TRBV12-2 corresponds to a pseudogene. The CDR3 consists of 16 residues. The CDR3 region is CASRFEGQPFNQPQHF. The CDR3 DNA is TGTGCAAGTCGCTTTGAGGGGCAGCCATTCAATCAGCCCCAGCATTTT.

Worth noting for this clone: This same CDR3 is encoded by further DNA sequences in the sample. The chain carries TRBV18 and TRBJ1-2; D gene unclear. V gave up 2 bases and J gave up 2 bases, with 6 bases separating them. From germline, CDR1 is KGHSH and CDR2 LQKENI. This CDR3 has 13 residues. The CDR3 loop reads CASSPKENYGYTF. The CDR3 DNA reads as TGTGCCAGCTCACCAAAAGAGAACTATGGCTACACCTTC.

V and J are TRBV9 and TRBJ1-2; D unclear. Trimming removed 1 base from V and 7 bases from J, with 17 bases in between. CDR3 length equals 15 residues. Germline V lookup: CDR1 SGDLS, CDR2 YYNGEE. The CDR3 region is CASSVSYQFVGGYTF. In DNA, the CDR3 is TGTGCCAGCAGCGTAAGTTACCAGTTTGTGGGTGGCTACACCTTC.

This clone was seen a few times. This rearrangement joins TRBV5-6 to TRBJ1-2; TRBD1 might be the D (6 bases). This CDR3 is built from 14 residues. V dropped 4 bases and J dropped 8 bases, with 18 bases sitting between them. CDR1 is SGHDT, CDR2 YYEEEE, per germline. Here the CDR3 reads CASSPTTGTRGYTF. Here the CDR3 DNA reads TGTGCCAGCAGCCCTACAACCGGGACAAGGGGCTACACCTTC.

This clone showed up just once. In DNA form, the CDR3 reads TGTGCCAGTAGTATGGTGAAGACCTACTATGGCTACACCTTC. Protein product: CASSMVKTYYGYTF. This rearrangement joins TRBV19 to TRBJ1-2; D is unresolved. Trimming removed 3 bases from V and 3 bases from J, with 11 bases in between. This CDR3 is built from 14 residues. Germline loops: CDR1 LNHDA, CDR2 SQIVND (reference sequence).

V usage is TRBV5-6 and J usage is TRBJ1-2; TRBD1 agrees at 7 bases. Germline-derived CDR1 and CDR2 are SGHDT and YYEEEE. CDR3 size: 13 residues. Trimming took 5 bases from V and 5 from J; bases not matched to a gene: 6. CDR3 region: CASRLTGQYGYTF. The CDR3 bases are TGTGCCAGCAGGTTGACAGGGCAGTATGGCTACACCTTC.

The chain joins TRBV19 to TRBJ2-1, with 9 bases identical to TRBD2. Germline V CDR1 and CDR2: LNHDA, SQIVND (reference sequence). The CDR3 length is 11 residues. Germline trimming cut 9 bases from V and 13 bases from J; bases unmatched to any gene: 7. CDR3 protein: CASQGLADQFF. The CDR3 nucleotides read TGTGCCAGCCAGGGACTAGCAGACCAGTTCTTC.

The J gene is TRBJ1-6, the V gene TRBV18, with no clear D. The CDR3 sequence is 17 residues long. From germline, CDR1 is KGHSH and CDR2 LQKENI. V lost 3 bases and J lost 0, with 12 bases in between. CDR3 bases: TGTGCCAGCTCACCGCCAAGTCTGAGCTCCTATAATTCACCCCTCCACTTT. This sequence encodes CASSPPSLSSYNSPLHF.

This chain links TRBV6-1 with TRBJ2-5; D possibly corresponds to TRBD1 (5 bases). This CDR3 has 14 residues. The V gene lost 1 base and the J gene lost 2 bases, with 8 bases spanning the gap. Germline CDR1 and CDR2: MNHNS and SASEGT. This CDR3 reads CASSEDRIQETQYF. The CDR3 DNA reads as TGTGCCAGCAGTGAAGACAGGATTCAAGAGACCCAGTACTTC.